A selection of T cell receptor beta chains follows, all from one sample in a study of T-cell memory formation after mild COVID-19. Using its own MiXCR run on the 5' RACE reads, TCRdb lists one record per CDR3 protein. The sample has over 350,000 distinct CDR3 sequences, 16% seen once. Sequencing was done on a sample of PBMCs or a T cell subset sorted from them (not recorded which). The receptors derive from a man aged 18 to 30 who had mild COVID-19 (a few samples of this study predate the infection). Cell type and time point are not known. Each CDR3 is given with its conserved first and last residue. The order of the fields is J gene, V gene, CDR3 protein.

TRBJ2-2,TRBV20-1,CSASDSPNTGELFF
TRBJ2-3,TRBV5-1,CASSSDPPTAAGDTQYF
TRBJ1-1,TRBV20-1,CSARDSGTELRLEAFF
TRBJ1-1,TRBV6-2/TRBV6-3,CASRQGGNTEAFF
TRBJ1-2,TRBV20-1,CSAHRQGLGYTF
TRBJ2-7,TRBV30,CAWNRIPGGIYEQYF
TRBJ1-1,TRBV11-2,CASSSRTGPPFMNTEAFF
TRBJ1-4,TRBV15,CATSRDRGRSGQTNEKLFF
TRBJ2-2,TRBV7-7,CASSTAQGAGELFF
TRBJ2-4,TRBV19,CASSRAHLAKNIQYF
TRBJ2-5,TRBV28,CASSTTGGAETQYF
TRBJ1-5,TRBV7-2,CASRKQGAIQPQHF
TRBJ1-5,TRBV2,CASRWGGNQPQHF
TRBJ2-5,TRBV6-1,CASSDRAAGTQYF
TRBJ2-2,TRBV25-1,CASSDPGGPGELFF
TRBJ2-3,TRBV5-1,CASSFAIAGATDTQYF
TRBJ2-5,TRBV6-2/TRBV6-3,CATLPPGGQETQYF
TRBJ2-1,TRBV7-2,CASSPGTGLNEQFF
TRBJ2-2,TRBV5-1,CASSLNWVANTGELFF
TRBJ1-2,TRBV7-9,CASSHSTDDGYTF
TRBJ1-1,TRBV5-1,CASSTWGDTEAFF
TRBJ1-1,TRBV4-1,CASSQGTRTEAFF
TRBJ2-2,TRBV11-1,CASSPPRSRTGELFF
TRBJ2-1,TRBV11-2,CASSLDRLQYNEQFF
TRBJ2-3,TRBV10-3,CAINQGTDTQYF
TRBJ2-3,TRBV5-1,CASSGRTSGTDTQYF
TRBJ2-7,TRBV7-9,CASSLEEAGSYEQYF
TRBJ1-1,TRBV5-1,CASSLVVTENTEAFF
TRBJ2-1,TRBV9,CASSTDLEQFF
TRBJ1-2,TRBV29-1,CSVEVGLYTNYGYTF
TRBJ2-1,TRBV6-2/TRBV6-3,CASSHGGASGDGEQFF
TRBJ2-1,TRBV4-3,CASSQTPGRVQFF
TRBJ2-7,TRBV12-3/TRBV12-4,CASSGQGRAYEQYF
TRBJ2-2,TRBV5-1,CASSFTVLDRRAGELFF
TRBJ1-4,TRBV12-5,CASGLVLTHFSGATNEKLFF
TRBJ2-2,TRBV11-2,CASNLGHRDTGELFF
TRBJ1-4,TRBV20-1,CSARDQPDISTNEKLFF
TRBJ2-7,TRBV29-1,CSVEGLETSGDYEQYF
TRBJ2-1,TRBV6-2/TRBV6-3,CASSYGAGGFEQFF
TRBJ2-2,TRBV11-3,CASSPRQGMGGELFF
TRBJ2-7,TRBV5-1,CASSLAVGIYEQYF
TRBJ1-5,TRBV6-4,CASAKEENQPQHF
TRBJ1-5,TRBV9,CASSVEGEWTGNQPQHF
TRBJ1-1,TRBV20-1,CSARDPRAGTEAFF
TRBJ2-5,TRBV6-5,CASSAGWLETQYF
TRBJ1-4,TRBV6-5,CASKQYEKLFF
TRBJ2-3,TRBV2,CASSIGGPQYF
TRBJ1-1,TRBV5-5,CASSRSAFF
TRBJ1-5,TRBV12-3/TRBV12-4,CASSARDHSNQPQHF
TRBJ1-4,TRBV3-1,CASSQVYEKLFF